This T cell receptor (beta chain) was observed in a study of control samples from healthy donors and cancer patients. Using immunoSEQ multiplex PCR, the repertoire was profiled, and TCRdb retains in-frame clones only, with some absent. The data hold 20,000 to 25,000 clones, with 85% to 90% observed a single time. The TCR was taken from an older woman with head and neck cancer. The sample comprised PBMCs.

CDR3 protein: CASSPDGRILNYGYTF. CDR3 coding DNA: TGTGCCAGCAGCCCGGACGGGAGGATATTAAACTATGGCTACACCTTC. The chain employs TRBV5-4 and TRBJ1-2, with D unresolved. Trimming stripped 4 bases from V and 2 bases from J, with 18 bases between. The germline CDR1 and CDR2 sequences are SGHNT and YYREEE (reference sequence). CDR3 size: 16 residues.